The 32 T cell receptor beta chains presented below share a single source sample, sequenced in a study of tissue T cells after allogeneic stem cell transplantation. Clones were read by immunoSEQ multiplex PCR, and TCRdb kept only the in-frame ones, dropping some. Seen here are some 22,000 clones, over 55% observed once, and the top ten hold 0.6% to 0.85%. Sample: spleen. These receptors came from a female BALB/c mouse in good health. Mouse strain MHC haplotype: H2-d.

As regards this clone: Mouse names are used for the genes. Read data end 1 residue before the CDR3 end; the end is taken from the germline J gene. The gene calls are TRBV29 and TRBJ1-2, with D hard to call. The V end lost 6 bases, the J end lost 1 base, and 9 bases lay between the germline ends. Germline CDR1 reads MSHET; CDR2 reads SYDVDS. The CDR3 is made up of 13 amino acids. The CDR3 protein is CASSPPENSDYTF. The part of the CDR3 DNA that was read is TGTGCTAGCAGCCCTCCCGAAAACTCCGACTACACC.

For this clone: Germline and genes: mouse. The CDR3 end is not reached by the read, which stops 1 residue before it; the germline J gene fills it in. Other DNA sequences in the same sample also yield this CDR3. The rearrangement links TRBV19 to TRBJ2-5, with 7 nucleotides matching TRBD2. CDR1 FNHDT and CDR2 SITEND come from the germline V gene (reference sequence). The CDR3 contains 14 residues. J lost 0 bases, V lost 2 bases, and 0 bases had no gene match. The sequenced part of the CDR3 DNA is TGTGCCAGCAGTATTGGGGGGAACCAAGACACCCAGTAC. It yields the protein CASSIGGNQDTQY. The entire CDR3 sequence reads CASSIGGNQDTQYF.

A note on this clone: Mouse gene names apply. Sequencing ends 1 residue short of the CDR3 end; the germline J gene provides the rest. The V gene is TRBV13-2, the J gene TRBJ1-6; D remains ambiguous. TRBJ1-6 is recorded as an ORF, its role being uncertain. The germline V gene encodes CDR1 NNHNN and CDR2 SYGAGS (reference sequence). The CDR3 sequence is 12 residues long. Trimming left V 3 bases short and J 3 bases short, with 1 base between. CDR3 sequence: CASGGYNSPLYF. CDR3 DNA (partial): TGTGCCAGCGGTGGCTATAATTCGCCCCTCTAC.

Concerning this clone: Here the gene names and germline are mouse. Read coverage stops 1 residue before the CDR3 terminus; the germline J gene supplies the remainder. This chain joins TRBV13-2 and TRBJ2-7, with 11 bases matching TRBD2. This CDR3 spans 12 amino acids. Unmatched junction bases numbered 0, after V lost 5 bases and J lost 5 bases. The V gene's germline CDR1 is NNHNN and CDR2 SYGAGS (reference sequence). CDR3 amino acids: CASGDWGDEQYF. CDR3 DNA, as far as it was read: TGTGCCAGCGGGGACTGGGGGGATGAACAGTAC.

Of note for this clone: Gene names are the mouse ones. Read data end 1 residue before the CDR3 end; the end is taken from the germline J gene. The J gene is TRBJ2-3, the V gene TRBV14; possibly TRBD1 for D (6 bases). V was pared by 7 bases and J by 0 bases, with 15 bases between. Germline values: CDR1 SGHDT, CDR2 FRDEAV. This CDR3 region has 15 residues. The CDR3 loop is CASGEGQPSAETLYF. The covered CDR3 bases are TGTGCCAGCGGAGAGGGACAACCTAGTGCAGAAACGCTGTAT.

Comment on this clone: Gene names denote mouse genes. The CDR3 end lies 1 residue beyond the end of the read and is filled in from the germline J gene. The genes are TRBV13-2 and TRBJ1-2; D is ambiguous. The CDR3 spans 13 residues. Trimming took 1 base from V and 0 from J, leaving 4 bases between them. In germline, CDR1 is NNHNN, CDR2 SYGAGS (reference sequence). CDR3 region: CASGDLANSDYTF. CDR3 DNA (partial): TGTGCCAGCGGTGATCTAGCAAACTCCGACTACACC.

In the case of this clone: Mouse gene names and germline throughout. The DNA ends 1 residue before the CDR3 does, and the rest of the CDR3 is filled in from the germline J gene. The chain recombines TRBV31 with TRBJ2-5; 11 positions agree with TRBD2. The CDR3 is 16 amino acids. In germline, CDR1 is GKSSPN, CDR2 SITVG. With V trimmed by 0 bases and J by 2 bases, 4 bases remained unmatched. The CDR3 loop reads CAWSLDWGGAQDTQYF. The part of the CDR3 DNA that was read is TGTGCCTGGAGTCTAGACTGGGGGGGGGCCCAAGACACCCAGTAC.

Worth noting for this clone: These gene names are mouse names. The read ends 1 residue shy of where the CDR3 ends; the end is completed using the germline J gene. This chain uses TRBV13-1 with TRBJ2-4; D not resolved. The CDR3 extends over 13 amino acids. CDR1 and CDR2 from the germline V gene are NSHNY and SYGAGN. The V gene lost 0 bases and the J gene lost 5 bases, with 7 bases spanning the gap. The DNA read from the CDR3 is TGTGCCAGCAGTGATGTTGGGCGAAACACCTTGTAC. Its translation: CASSDVGRNTLY. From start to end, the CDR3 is CASSDVGRNTLYF.

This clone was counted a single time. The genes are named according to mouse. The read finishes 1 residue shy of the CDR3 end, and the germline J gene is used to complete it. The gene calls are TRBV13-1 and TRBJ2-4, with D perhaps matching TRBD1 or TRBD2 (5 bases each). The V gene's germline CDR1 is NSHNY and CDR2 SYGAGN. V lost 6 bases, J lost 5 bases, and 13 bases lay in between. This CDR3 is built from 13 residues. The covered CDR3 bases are TGTGCCAGCACCTTCTCCGGGACAAACACCTTGTAC. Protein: CASTFSGTNTLY. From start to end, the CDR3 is CASTFSGTNTLYF.

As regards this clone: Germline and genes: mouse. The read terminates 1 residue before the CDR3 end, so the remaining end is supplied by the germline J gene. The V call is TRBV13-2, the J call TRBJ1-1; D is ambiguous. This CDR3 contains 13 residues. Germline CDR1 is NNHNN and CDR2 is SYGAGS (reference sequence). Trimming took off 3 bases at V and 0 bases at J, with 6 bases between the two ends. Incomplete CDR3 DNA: TGTGCCAGCGGTGGGAAGACAAACACAGAAGTCTTC. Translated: CASGGKTNTEVF. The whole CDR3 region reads CASGGKTNTEVFF.

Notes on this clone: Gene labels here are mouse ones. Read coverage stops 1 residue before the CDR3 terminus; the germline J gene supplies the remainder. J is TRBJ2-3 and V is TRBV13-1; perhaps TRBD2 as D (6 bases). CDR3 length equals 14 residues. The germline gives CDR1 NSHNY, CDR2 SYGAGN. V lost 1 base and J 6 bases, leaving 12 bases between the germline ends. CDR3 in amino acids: CASSDRFGGETLYF. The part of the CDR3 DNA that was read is TGTGCCAGCAGTGATAGGTTTGGGGGTGAAACGCTGTAT.

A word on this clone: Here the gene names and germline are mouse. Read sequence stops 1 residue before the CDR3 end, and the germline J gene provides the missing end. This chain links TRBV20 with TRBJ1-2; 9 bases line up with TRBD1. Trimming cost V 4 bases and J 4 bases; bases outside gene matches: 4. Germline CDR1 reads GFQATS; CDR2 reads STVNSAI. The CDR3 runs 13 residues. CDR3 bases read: TGTGGTGCTAAACAGGGGGCCACCTCCGACTACACC. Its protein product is CGAKQGATSDYT. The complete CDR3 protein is CGAKQGATSDYTF.

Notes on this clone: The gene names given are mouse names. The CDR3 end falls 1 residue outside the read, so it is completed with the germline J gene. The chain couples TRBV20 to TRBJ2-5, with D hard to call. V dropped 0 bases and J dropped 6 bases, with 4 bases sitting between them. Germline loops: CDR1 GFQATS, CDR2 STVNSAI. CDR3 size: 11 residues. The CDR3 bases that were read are TGTGGTGCTAGGGATACTGACACCCAGTAC. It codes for CGARDTDTQY. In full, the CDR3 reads CGARDTDTQYF.

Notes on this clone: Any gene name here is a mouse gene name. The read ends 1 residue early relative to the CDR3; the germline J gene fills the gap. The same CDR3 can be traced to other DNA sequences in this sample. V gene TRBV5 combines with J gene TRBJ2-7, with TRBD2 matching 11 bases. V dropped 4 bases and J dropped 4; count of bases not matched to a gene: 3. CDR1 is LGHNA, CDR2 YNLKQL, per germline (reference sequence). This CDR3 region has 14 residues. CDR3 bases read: TGTGCCAGCAGCCCCCGGGACTGGGGGTATGAACAGTAC. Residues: CASSPRDWGYEQY. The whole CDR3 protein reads CASSPRDWGYEQYF.

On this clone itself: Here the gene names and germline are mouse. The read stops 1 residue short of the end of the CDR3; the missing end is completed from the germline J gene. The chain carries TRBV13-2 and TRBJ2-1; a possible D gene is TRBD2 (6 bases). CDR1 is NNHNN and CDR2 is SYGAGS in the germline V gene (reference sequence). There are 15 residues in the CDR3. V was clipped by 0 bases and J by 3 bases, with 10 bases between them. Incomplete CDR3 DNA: TGTGCCAGCGGTGATGGTTCTGGGGCCTATGCTGAGCAGTTC. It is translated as CASGDGSGAYAEQF. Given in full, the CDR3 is CASGDGSGAYAEQFF.

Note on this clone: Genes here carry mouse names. The CDR3 is CASGDDRGYQAPLF. CDR3 DNA (partial): TGTGCCAGCGGTGATGACAGGGGGTACCAGGCTCCGCTT. The chain has TRBV13-2 and TRBJ1-5, with TRBD1 identical over 8 bases. The read ends 1 residue shy of where the CDR3 ends; the end is completed using the germline J gene. The germline V gene encodes CDR1 NNHNN and CDR2 SYGAGS (reference sequence). V was clipped by 0 bases and J by 5 bases; unmatched bases: 1. The CDR3 is 14 residues long.

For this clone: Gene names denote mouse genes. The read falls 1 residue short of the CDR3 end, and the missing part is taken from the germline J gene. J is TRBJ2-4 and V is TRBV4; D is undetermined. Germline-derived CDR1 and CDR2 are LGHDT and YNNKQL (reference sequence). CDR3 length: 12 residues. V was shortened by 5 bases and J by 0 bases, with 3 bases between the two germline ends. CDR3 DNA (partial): TGTGCCAGCAGCGACAGTCAAAACACCTTGTAC. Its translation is CASSDSQNTLY. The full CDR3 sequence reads CASSDSQNTLYF.

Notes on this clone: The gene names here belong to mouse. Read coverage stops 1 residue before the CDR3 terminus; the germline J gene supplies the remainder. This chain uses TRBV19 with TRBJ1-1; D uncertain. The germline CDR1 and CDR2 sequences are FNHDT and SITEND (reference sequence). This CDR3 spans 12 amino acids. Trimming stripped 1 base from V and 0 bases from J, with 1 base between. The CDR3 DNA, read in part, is TGTGCCAGCAGTATACCAAACACAGAAGTCTTC. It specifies CASSIPNTEVF. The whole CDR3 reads CASSIPNTEVFF. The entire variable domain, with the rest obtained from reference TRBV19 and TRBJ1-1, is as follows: GGIITQTPKFLIGQEGQKLTLKCQQNFNHDTMYWYRQDSGKGLRLIYYSITENDLQKGDLSEGYDASREKKSSFSLTVTSAQKNEMAVFLCASSIPNTEVFFGKGTRLTVV.

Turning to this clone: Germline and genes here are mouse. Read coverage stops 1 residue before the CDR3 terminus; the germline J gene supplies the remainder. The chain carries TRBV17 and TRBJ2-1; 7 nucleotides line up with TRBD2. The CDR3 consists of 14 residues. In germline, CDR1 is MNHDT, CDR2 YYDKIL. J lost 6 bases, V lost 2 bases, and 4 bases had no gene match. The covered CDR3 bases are TGTGCTAGCAGTAGAACTGGGGTGGGTGCTGAGCAGTTC. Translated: CASSRTGVGAEQF. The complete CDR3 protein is CASSRTGVGAEQFF.

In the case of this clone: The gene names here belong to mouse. CDR3 amino acids: CASSRGVNQDTQYF. CDR3 DNA (partial): TGTGCTAGCAGTAGAGGGGTTAACCAAGACACCCAGTAC. The rearrangement joins TRBV17 to TRBJ2-5; D remains unclear. The CDR3 goes on 1 residue after the read ends, and that part is filled in from the germline J gene. Trimming pared 1 base from V and 0 bases from J, leaving 5 bases between. CDR1 and CDR2 (germline): MNHDT, YYDKIL. The CDR3 spans 14 residues.

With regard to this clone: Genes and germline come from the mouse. The CDR3 bases that were read are TGTGCCAGCAAGTCGGGACAGAACCAAGACACCCAGTAC. Protein product: CASKSGQNQDTQY. The whole CDR3 region reads CASKSGQNQDTQYF. The chain employs TRBV14 and TRBJ2-5, with 7 nucleotides matching TRBD1. The read stops 1 residue short of the end of the CDR3; the missing end is completed from the germline J gene. The CDR3 has 14 amino acids. Germline V gene data show CDR1 as SGHDT and CDR2 as FRDEAV. With 6 bases clipped from V and 0 bases from J, the junction kept 4 bases outside the gene matches.

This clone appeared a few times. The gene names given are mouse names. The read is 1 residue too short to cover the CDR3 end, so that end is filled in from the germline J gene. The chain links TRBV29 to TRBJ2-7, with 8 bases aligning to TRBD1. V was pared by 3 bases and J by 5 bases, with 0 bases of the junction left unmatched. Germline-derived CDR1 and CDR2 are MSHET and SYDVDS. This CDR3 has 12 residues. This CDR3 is CASSLDRDEQYF. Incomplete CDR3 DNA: TGTGCTAGCAGTTTGGACAGGGATGAACAGTAC. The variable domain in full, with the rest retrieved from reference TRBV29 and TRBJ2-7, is DMKVTQMPRYLIKRMGENVLLECGQDMSHETMYWYRQDPGLGLQLIYISYDVDSNSEGDIPKGYRVSRKKREHFSLILDSAKTNQTSVYFCASSLDRDEQYFGPGTRLTVL.

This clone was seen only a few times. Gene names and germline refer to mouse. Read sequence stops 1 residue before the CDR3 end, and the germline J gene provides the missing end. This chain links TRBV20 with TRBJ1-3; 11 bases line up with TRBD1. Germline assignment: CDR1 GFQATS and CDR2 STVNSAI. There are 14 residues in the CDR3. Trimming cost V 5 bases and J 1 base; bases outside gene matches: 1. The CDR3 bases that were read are TGTGGTGCTGGGACAGGGGGGTCTGGAAATACGCTCTAT. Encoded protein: CGAGTGGSGNTLY. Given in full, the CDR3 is CGAGTGGSGNTLYF.

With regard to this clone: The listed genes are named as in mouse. The CDR3 reads CTCSANSGNTLYF. CDR3 bases read: TGCACCTGCAGTGCTAATTCTGGAAATACGCTCTAT. The rearrangement joins TRBV1 to TRBJ1-3; unclear D gene. The sequenced fragment ends 1 residue before the CDR3 boundary, so the rest is inferred from the germline J gene. This CDR3 is 13 amino acids long. Trimming stripped 3 bases from V and 0 bases from J, with 3 bases between. Germline CDR1 is NSQYPW and CDR2 is LRSPGD (reference sequence).

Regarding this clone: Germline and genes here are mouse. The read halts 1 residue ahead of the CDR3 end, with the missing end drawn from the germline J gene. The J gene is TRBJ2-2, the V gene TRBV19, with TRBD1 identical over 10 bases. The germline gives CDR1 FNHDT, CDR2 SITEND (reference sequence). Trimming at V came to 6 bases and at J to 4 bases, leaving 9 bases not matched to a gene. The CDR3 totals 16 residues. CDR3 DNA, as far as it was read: TGTGCCAGCACCACGACAGGGGGCGCCGGCACCGGGCAGCTCTAC. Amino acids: CASTTTGGAGTGQLY. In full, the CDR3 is CASTTTGGAGTGQLYF. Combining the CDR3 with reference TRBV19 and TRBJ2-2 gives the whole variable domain GGIITQTPKFLIGQEGQKLTLKCQQNFNHDTMYWYRQDSGKGLRLIYYSITENDLQKGDLSEGYDASREKKSSFSLTVTSAQKNEMAVFLCASTTTGGAGTGQLYFGEGSKLTVL.

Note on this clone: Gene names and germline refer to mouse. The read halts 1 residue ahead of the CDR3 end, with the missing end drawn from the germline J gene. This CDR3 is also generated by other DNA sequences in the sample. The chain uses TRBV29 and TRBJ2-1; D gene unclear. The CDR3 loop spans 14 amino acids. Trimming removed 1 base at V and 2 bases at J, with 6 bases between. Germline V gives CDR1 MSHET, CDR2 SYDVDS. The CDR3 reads CASSLLGDYAEQFF. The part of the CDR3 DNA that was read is TGTGCTAGCAGTTTATTGGGAGACTATGCTGAGCAGTTC.

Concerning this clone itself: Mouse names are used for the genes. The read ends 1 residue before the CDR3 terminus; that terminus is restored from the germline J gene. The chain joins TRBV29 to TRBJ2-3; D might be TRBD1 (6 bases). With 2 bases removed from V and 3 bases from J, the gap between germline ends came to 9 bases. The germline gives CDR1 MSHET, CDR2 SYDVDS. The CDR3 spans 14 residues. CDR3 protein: CASSLARGAETLYF. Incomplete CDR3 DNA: TGTGCTAGCAGTTTAGCCAGGGGAGCAGAAACGCTGTAT.

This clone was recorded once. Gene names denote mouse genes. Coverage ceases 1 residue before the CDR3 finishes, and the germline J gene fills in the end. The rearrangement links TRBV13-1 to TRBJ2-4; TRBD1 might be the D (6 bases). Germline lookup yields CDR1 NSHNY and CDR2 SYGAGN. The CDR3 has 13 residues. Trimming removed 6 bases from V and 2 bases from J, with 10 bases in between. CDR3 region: CASKKGDQNTLYF. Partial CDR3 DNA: TGTGCCAGCAAAAAGGGGGATCAAAACACCTTGTAC.

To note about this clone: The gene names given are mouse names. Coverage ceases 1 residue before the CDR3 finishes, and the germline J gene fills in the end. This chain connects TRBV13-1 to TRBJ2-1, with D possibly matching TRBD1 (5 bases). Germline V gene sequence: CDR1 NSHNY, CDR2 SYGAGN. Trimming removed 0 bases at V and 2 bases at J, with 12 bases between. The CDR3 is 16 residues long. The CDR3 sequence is CASSDAREGYYAEQFF. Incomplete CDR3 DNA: TGTGCCAGCAGTGATGCCAGGGAGGGGTACTATGCTGAGCAGTTC.

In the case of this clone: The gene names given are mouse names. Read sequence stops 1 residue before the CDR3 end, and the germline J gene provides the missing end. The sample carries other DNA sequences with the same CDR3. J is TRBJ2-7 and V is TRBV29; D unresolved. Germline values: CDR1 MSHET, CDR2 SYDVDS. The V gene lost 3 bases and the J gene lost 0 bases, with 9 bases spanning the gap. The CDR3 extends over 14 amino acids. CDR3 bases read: TGTGCTAGCAGTTTTGCGCGGAGCTCCTATGAACAGTAC. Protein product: CASSFARSSYEQY. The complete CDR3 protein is CASSFARSSYEQYF. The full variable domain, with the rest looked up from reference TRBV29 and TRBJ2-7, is DMKVTQMPRYLIKRMGENVLLECGQDMSHETMYWYRQDPGLGLQLIYISYDVDSNSEGDIPKGYRVSRKKREHFSLILDSAKTNQTSVYFCASSFARSSYEQYFGPGTRLTVL.

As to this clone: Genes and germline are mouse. The CDR3 reads CASSSTGRDTQYF. The part of the CDR3 DNA that was read is TGTGCCAGCAGCTCGACAGGGCGAGACACCCAGTAC. This chain uses TRBV4 with TRBJ2-5; 7 positions agree with TRBD1. The sequence runs out 1 residue before the end of the CDR3; the remainder is reconstructed from the germline J gene. The CDR3 has 13 amino acids. With V trimmed by 4 bases and J by 5 bases, 3 bases remained unmatched. Germline-derived CDR1 and CDR2 are LGHDT and YNNKQL (reference sequence). Complete variable domain (other parts from reference TRBV4 and TRBJ2-5): ETAVFQTPNYHVTQVGNEVSFNCKQTLGHDTMYWYKQDSKKLLKIMFSYNNKQLIVNETVPRRFSPQSSDKAHLNLRIKSVEPEDSAVYLCASSSTGRDTQYFGPGTRLLVL.

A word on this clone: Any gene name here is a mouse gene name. CDR3 bases read: TGTGCCTGGAGACGGACTGGGGGTAACTATGCTGAGCAGTTC. It is translated as CAWRRTGGNYAEQF. The whole CDR3 sequence is CAWRRTGGNYAEQFF. V gene TRBV31 combines with J gene TRBJ2-1, with 10 positions matching TRBD2. The CDR3 goes on 1 residue after the read ends, and that part is filled in from the germline J gene. CDR1 GKSSPN and CDR2 SITVG come from the germline V gene. The CDR3 contains 15 residues. V shed 3 bases and J 0 bases; nucleotides not matched to a gene: 2.